The next 26 T cell receptor beta chains were all read from a single sample in a study of T cells in Graves' hyperthyroidism and ophthalmopathy. TCR beta CDR3 regions were amplified from RNA. HTBI primers were the set used in a first-round RT-PCR of the TCR CDR3. TCRdb re-called the multiplex PCR reads through MiXCR, storing one row per CDR3 protein. The repertoire holds around 380,000 distinct CDR3 sequences, with roughly 14% as singletons. The sample taken for sequencing was blood. All receptors come from a man aged 25 to 40 with Graves' hyperthyroidism that later progressed to Graves' ophthalmopathy.

This clonotype has a count of ten or more. V usage is TRBV3-1 and J usage is TRBJ1-6; perhaps TRBD1 as D (6 bases). The CDR3 totals 19 residues. Germline loops: CDR1 LGHDT, CDR2 YNNKEL (reference sequence). The V and J ends lost 7 bases and 0 bases respectively, with 22 bases between them. CDR3 nucleotides: TGTGCCAGCATTAAAGACGGATTGACAGGCAGCTCCTATAATTCACCCCTCCACTTT. This codes for CASIKDGLTGSSYNSPLHF.

This clonotype appeared many times. This chain connects TRBV7-9 to TRBJ1-5; D uncertain. Between the trimmed V and J ends, which lost 2 bases and 6 bases, there was a span of 8 bases. CDR3 length: 13 residues. Germline CDR1 is SEHNR and CDR2 is FQNEAQ (reference sequence). Here the CDR3 DNA reads TGTGCCAGCAGCTTAAAGGAACCTCAGCCCCAGCATTTT. Translated: CASSLKEPQPQHF.

This rearrangement joins TRBV3-1 to TRBJ2-5, with D possibly matching TRBD1 (6 bases). There are 16 residues in the CDR3. The germline V and J ends were trimmed by 1 base and 1 base, with 13 bases remaining between them. Germline assignment: CDR1 LGHDT and CDR2 YNNKEL (reference sequence). CDR3 sequence (DNA): TGTGCCAGCAGCCAAGTGGGGGACAAGAGCCAAGAGACCCAGTACTTC. Amino acid sequence: CASSQVGDKSQETQYF.

In this sample, this clonotype turned up a few times. The chain has TRBV18 and TRBJ1-5; D is possibly TRBD1 (5 bases). In germline, CDR1 is KGHSH, CDR2 LQKENI. Trimming cost V 2 bases and J 4 bases, with 9 bases left between them. The CDR3 runs 14 residues. The CDR3 loop is CASSPSRVNQPQHF. The CDR3 coding sequence is TGTGCCAGCTCACCATCCAGGGTTAATCAGCCCCAGCATTTT.

The chain couples TRBV5-8 to TRBJ2-7; 9 bases fit TRBD1. Germline V CDR1 and CDR2: SGHTS, YDEGEE. Trimming at V came to 6 bases and at J to 2 bases, leaving 9 bases not matched to a gene. The CDR3 contains 15 residues. In DNA, the CDR3 is TGTGCCAGCAATTGGGGGACAGGGAACCCCTACGAGCAGTACTTC. This encodes CASNWGTGNPYEQYF.

The table lists this clonotype with a count of one. V and J are TRBV7-8 and TRBJ1-6; D not certain. V lost 5 bases and J lost 16, with 15 bases in between. The CDR3 runs 12 residues. Germline V gives CDR1 SGHVS, CDR2 FQNEAQ. CDR3 protein: CASSQVFGLLHF. CDR3 DNA sequence: TGTGCCAGCAGCCAGGTCTTTGGACTACTCCACTTT.

The J gene is TRBJ1-4, the V gene TRBV9; D is perhaps TRBD1 (5 bases). Germline CDR1 reads SGDLS; CDR2 reads YYNGEE. CDR3 length: 15 residues. Trimming removed 2 bases at V and 2 bases at J, with 10 bases between. The CDR3 reads CASSVSGRTNEKLFF. The CDR3 DNA is TGTGCCAGCAGCGTGTCAGGGAGGACTAATGAAAAACTGTTTTTT.

This clonotype was seen ten or more times. The chain carries TRBV12-5 and TRBJ2-5, with D hard to call. CDR3 size: 17 residues. Germline assignment: CDR1 LGHNT and CDR2 FRNRAP. Trimming cost V 4 bases and J 2 bases, with 20 bases left between them. The CDR3 reads CASGSLSWPKEQETQYF. As DNA, the CDR3 is TGTGCTAGTGGTTCCCTCTCGTGGCCCAAGGAACAAGAGACCCAGTACTTC.

The V call is TRBV20-1, the J call TRBJ2-2; unclear D gene. Per the germline V gene, CDR1 is DFQATT and CDR2 is SNEGSKA (reference sequence). This CDR3 has 15 residues. V lost 3 bases and J lost 0, with 11 bases in between. CDR3 sequence: CSASSGTANTGELFF. As DNA, the CDR3 is TGCAGTGCTAGCTCCGGAACAGCGAACACCGGGGAGCTGTTTTTT.

This clonotype was picked up many times. The rearrangement links TRBV3-1 to TRBJ2-7; TRBD1 agrees at 7 bases. V dropped 3 bases and J dropped 5; count of bases not matched to a gene: 4. Germline V gene data show CDR1 as LGHDT and CDR2 as YNNKEL (reference sequence). The CDR3 consists of 13 residues. Here the CDR3 DNA reads TGTGCCAGCAGCCAGGGTGACAGGGACGAGCAGTACTTC. This codes for CASSQGDRDEQYF.

This clonotype was observed many times. The chain employs TRBV2 and TRBJ1-2; a weak D match, TRBD1 (5 bases). The germline V and J ends were trimmed by 4 bases and 4 bases, with 13 bases remaining between them. Germline loops: CDR1 SNHLY, CDR2 FYNNEI. This CDR3 contains 14 residues. The CDR3 sequence is CASSVQGDGYGYTF. The CDR3 region has the DNA TGTGCCAGCAGTGTTCAGGGTGACGGCTATGGCTACACCTTC.

This clonotype showed up many times. The chain recombines TRBV12-3 or TRBV12-4 with TRBJ2-3, with unresolved D. Trimming took off 5 bases at V and 2 bases at J, with 11 bases between the two ends. The CDR3 runs to 14 residues. CDR3 sequence (DNA): TGTGCCAGCAGTCCCCGGGCGGACACAGATACGCAGTATTTT. Translation gives CASSPRADTDTQYF.

This clonotype has at least ten counts. The chain carries TRBV12-3 or TRBV12-4 and TRBJ1-2; D unclear. This CDR3 is built from 12 residues. Trimming stripped 6 bases from V and 4 bases from J, with 9 bases between. The CDR3 region has the DNA TGTGCCAGCAGCCGGGGATTCTATGGCTACACCTTC. Its protein is CASSRGFYGYTF.

This clonotype has ten or more counts. The chain employs TRBV11-2 and TRBJ1-2; D gene ambiguous. Germline V lookup: CDR1 SGHAT, CDR2 FQNNGV. Between the trimmed V and J ends, which lost 5 bases and 5 bases, there was a span of 18 bases. This CDR3 region has 15 residues. This chain's CDR3 is CASSPSRGVRYGYTF. The DNA for the CDR3 is TGTGCCAGCAGCCCCTCTCGGGGTGTACGTTATGGCTACACCTTC.

CDR3 nucleotide sequence: TGTGCCTGGAGTGTAGGACGGCTCACTGAAGCTTTCTTT. This gives the protein CAWSVGRLTEAFF. The V and J genes are TRBV30 and TRBJ1-1; no clear D. Germline V gene lookup returns CDR1 GTSNPN and CDR2 SVGIG (reference sequence). Trimming took 0 bases from V and 4 from J, leaving 9 bases between them. The CDR3 contains 13 residues.

This clonotype was detected a few times. V usage is TRBV20-1 and J usage is TRBJ2-5; D not certain. The CDR3 loop spans 10 amino acids. With 5 bases removed from V and 5 bases from J, the gap between germline ends came to 6 bases. Germline CDR1 and CDR2: DFQATT and SNEGSKA (reference sequence). The CDR3 reads CSAATETQYF. The CDR3, as DNA: TGCAGTGCTGCAACTGAGACCCAGTACTTC.

This clonotype was found many times. The chain employs TRBV6-1 and TRBJ1-1; 7 nucleotides match TRBD1. The CDR3 is 14 amino acids. Germline CDR1 is MNHNS and CDR2 is SASEGT. With 3 bases clipped from V and 10 bases from J, the junction kept 11 bases outside the gene matches. The CDR3 here is CASSDPGTASVAFF. CDR3 coding DNA: TGTGCCAGCAGTGACCCCGGGACAGCCTCTGTAGCTTTCTTT.

This clonotype was detected only a few times. CDR3 sequence reads: CASTEQGSDTQYF. CDR3 sequence (DNA): TGTGCCAGCACCGAACAGGGTTCAGATACGCAGTATTTT. The chain recombines TRBV6-1 with TRBJ2-3; D perhaps matches TRBD1 (6 bases). V lost 7 bases to trimming and J lost 4 bases, with 12 bases between them. Per germline, CDR1 MNHNS and CDR2 SASEGT. The CDR3 covers 13 residues.

V gene TRBV3-1 combines with J gene TRBJ2-3; perhaps TRBD1 as D (5 bases). The assigned J gene may be wrong: the sequence end matches TRBJ1-5 better. Germline loops: CDR1 LGHDT, CDR2 YNNKEL (reference sequence). CDR3 length: 15 amino acids. CDR3 nucleotides: TGTGCCAGCGAACAGTCTAGCGGGGGGGGAAATACGCAGCATTTT. Translation gives CASEQSSGGGNTQHF.

On this clonotype itself: This may be a read error, as it is one base from a much larger clone. This rearrangement joins TRBV5-8 to TRBJ2-1; 8 bases fit TRBD2. The length of the CDR3 is 16 residues. Germline V gives CDR1 SGHTS, CDR2 YDEGEE. The CDR3 bases are TGTGCCAGCAGCTTGGCCCAAGCGGGGGACTACAATGGGCAGTTCTTC. Residues: CASSLAQAGDYNGQFF. Based on the CDR3 plus reference TRBV5-8 and TRBJ2-1, the full variable domain is EAGVTQSPTHLIKTRGQQATLRCSPISGHTSVYWYQQALGLGLQFLLWYDEGEERNRGNFPPRFSGRQFPNYSSELNVNALELEDSALYLCASSLAQAGDYNGQFFGPGTRLTVL.

Only a few counts were recorded for this clonotype. V is TRBV9 and J is TRBJ2-2; D call uncertain. V was shortened by 0 bases and J by 3 bases, with 6 bases between the two germline ends. The CDR3 contains 14 residues. Germline CDR1 is SGDLS and CDR2 is YYNGEE. The CDR3 DNA is TGTGCCAGCAGCGTAGTACAGTACACCGGGGAGCTGTTTTTT. This sequence encodes CASSVVQYTGELFF.

This sequence joins TRBV29-1 and TRBJ2-7; TRBD1 matches 11 bases. The V and J ends lost 1 base and 3 bases, in that order; junction bases with no gene match: 8. The CDR3 consists of 16 residues. Germline lookup yields CDR1 SQVTM and CDR2 ANQGSEA. CDR3 sequence: CSVEGTGGSNYYEQYF. For the CDR3, the DNA is TGCAGCGTTGAAGGGACAGGGGGCTCAAATTACTACGAGCAGTACTTC.

This clonotype was observed a few times. The rearrangement uses TRBV14 and TRBJ1-5, with D uncertain. The germline CDR1 and CDR2 sequences are SGHDN and FVKESK. CDR3 length: 14 residues. V was trimmed by 6 bases and J by 7 bases, leaving 16 bases between them. The CDR3 protein is CASRKEQTRQPQHF. The CDR3, as DNA: TGTGCCAGCAGGAAAGAGCAGACTCGACAGCCCCAGCATTTT.

The chain has TRBV3-1 and TRBJ2-3; no clear D. The germline gives CDR1 LGHDT, CDR2 YNNKEL (reference sequence). V shed 3 bases and J shed 6 bases, with 7 bases lying between them. This CDR3 is 12 amino acids long. CDR3 sequence reads: CASSHYPDTQYF. The CDR3 DNA is TGTGCCAGCAGCCATTACCCCGATACGCAGTATTTT.

There are a few counts of this clonotype. The chain couples TRBV5-1 to TRBJ2-1; 8 positions agree with TRBD2. Looked up from germline, CDR1 is SGHRS and CDR2 is YFSETQ. This CDR3 is 13 amino acids long. Unmatched junction bases numbered 3, after V lost 2 bases and J lost 8 bases. CDR3 bases: TGCGCCAGCAGCTTAACGGGGGGGGATGAGCAGTTCTTC. Translated, it gives CASSLTGGDEQFF.

The chain carries TRBV5-1 and TRBJ2-4; D is possibly TRBD2 (6 bases). The CDR3 has 17 amino acids. V was cut by 2 bases and J by 0 bases, with 15 bases left in between. The V gene's germline CDR1 is SGHRS and CDR2 YFSETQ. The CDR3 region has the DNA TGCGCCAGCAGCTTAGGGTCCGGGGGACTAGCCAAAAACATTCAGTACTTC. Amino acid sequence: CASSLGSGGLAKNIQYF.